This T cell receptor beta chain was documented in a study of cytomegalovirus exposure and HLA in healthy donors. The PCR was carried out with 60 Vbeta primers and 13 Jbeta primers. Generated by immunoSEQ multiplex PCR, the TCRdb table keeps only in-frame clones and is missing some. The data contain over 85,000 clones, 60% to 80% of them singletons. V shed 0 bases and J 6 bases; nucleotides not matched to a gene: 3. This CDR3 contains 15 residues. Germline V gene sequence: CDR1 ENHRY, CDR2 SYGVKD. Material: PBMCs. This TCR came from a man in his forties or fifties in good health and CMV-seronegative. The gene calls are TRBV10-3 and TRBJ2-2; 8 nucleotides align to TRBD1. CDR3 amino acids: CAISESPDRAGELFF. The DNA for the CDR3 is TGTGCCATCAGTGAGTCTCCGGACAGGGCCGGGGAGCTGTTTTTT.